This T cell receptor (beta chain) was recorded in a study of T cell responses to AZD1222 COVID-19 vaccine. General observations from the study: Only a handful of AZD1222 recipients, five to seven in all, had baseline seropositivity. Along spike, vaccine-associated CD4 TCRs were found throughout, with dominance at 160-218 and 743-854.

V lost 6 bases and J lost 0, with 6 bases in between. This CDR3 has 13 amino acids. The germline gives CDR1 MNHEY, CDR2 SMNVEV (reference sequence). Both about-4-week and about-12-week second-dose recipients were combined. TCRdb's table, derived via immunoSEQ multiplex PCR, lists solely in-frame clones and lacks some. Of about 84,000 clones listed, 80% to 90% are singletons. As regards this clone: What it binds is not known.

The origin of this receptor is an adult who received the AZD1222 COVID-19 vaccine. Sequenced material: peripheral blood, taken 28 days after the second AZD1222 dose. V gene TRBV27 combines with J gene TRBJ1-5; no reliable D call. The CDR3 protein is CASRFRSNQPQHF. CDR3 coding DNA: TGTGCCAGCAGGTTTCGTAGCAATCAGCCCCAGCATTTT.